This note documents a single TCR beta chain sequence. This entry belongs to a study of shared T cell receptors in the human thymus. V lost 4 bases to trimming and J lost 8 bases, with 20 bases between them. Germline assignment: CDR1 MDHEN and CDR2 SYDVKM. The CDR3 length is 15 residues. Only in-frame clones appear in the TCRdb table, and some are missing; sequencing was by immunoSEQ multiplex PCR. The sample gives about 710,000 clones, around 87% of which show up once; roughly 0.0086% is in the top ten. These data are also associated with another study on human thymus T cells. From that paper: Obtained as resections during corrective heart surgery, the thymus tissue was then studied. Biased V and J segment usage appeared in thymus and peripheral blood. Thymic TCR repertoires of unrelated people reportedly overlapped highly.

The receptor was isolated from a boy younger than two with a congenital heart defect. Sequencing was performed on thymocytes. The chain carries TRBV28 and TRBJ1-2, with D possibly TRBD1 on 6 matching bases. The CDR3 protein is CASSSMDRTYMGYTF. CDR3 nucleotide sequence: TGTGCCAGCAGTTCTATGGACAGAACATACATGGGCTACACCTTC.